This entry describes one T cell receptor beta chain. Profiling relied on immunoSEQ multiplex PCR, and the TCRdb table lists in-frame clones only, not all of them. Here the sample spans about 28,000 clones, around 91% being singletons. The entry originates in a study of control samples from healthy donors and cancer patients. The sequence derives from a man aged 50 to 59 with lung cancer. Specimen: PBMCs.

CDR3 in DNA: TGCGCCAGCAGCTTGAATCCGGGAGGCGGAGCCACTGAAGCTTTCTTT. Protein product: CASSLNPGGGATEAFF. This chain joins TRBV5-1 and TRBJ1-1; no definite D call. V lost 1 base, J lost 4 bases, and 17 bases lay in between. CDR1 SGHRS and CDR2 YFSETQ come from the germline V gene. The CDR3 is made up of 16 amino acids.